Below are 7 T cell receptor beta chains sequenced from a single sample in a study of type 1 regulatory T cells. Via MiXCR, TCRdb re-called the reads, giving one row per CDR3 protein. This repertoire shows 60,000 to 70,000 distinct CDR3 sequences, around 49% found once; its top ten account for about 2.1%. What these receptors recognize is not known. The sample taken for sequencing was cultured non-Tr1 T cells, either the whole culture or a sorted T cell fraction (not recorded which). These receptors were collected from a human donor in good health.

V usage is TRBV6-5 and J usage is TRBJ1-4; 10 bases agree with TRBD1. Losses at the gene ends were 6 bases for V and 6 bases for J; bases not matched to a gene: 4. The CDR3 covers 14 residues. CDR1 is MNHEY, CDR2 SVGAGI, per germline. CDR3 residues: CASRQDRGYEKLFF. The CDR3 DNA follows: TGTGCCAGCAGACAGGACAGGGGGTATGAAAAACTGTTTTTT.

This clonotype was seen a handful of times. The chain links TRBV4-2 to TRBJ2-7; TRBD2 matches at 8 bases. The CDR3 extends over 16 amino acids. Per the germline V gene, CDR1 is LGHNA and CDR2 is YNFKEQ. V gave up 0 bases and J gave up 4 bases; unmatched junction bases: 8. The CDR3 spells CASSQDFTGGSYEQYF. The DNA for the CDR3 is TGTGCCAGCAGCCAAGATTTCACGGGGGGGTCTTACGAGCAGTACTTC.

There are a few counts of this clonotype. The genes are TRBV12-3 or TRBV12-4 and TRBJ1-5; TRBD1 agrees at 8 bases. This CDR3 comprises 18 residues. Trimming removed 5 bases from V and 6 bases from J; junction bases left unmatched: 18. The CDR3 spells CASSPRTGFDSWGQPQHF. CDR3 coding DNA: TGTGCCAGCAGTCCCAGGACAGGGTTCGACAGTTGGGGTCAGCCCCAGCATTTT.

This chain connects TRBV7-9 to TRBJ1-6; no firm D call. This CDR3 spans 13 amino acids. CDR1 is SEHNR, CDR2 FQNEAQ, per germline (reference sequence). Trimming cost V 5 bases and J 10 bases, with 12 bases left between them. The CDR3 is CASSREGNSPLHF. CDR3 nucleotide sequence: TGTGCCAGCAGCCGGGAGGGAAACTCACCCCTCCACTTT.

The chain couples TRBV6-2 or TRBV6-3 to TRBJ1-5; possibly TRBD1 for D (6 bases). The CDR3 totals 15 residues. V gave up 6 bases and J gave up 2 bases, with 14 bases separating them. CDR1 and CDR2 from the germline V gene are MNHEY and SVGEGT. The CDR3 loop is CASRPDRLGNQPQHF. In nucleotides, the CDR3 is TGTGCCAGCAGGCCTGACAGGCTTGGCAATCAGCCCCAGCATTTT.

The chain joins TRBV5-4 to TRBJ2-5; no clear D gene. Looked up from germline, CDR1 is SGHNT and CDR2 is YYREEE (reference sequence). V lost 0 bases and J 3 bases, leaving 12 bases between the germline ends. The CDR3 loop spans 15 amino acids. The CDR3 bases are TGTGCCAGCAGCTTGGGACCGGCATCGGAAGAGACCCAGTACTTC. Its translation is CASSLGPASEETQYF.

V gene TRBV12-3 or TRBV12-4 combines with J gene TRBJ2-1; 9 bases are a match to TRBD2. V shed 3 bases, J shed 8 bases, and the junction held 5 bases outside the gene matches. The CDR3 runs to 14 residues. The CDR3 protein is CASSLGIAGDEQFF. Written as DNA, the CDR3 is TGTGCCAGCAGTTTGGGAATAGCGGGGGATGAGCAGTTCTTC.